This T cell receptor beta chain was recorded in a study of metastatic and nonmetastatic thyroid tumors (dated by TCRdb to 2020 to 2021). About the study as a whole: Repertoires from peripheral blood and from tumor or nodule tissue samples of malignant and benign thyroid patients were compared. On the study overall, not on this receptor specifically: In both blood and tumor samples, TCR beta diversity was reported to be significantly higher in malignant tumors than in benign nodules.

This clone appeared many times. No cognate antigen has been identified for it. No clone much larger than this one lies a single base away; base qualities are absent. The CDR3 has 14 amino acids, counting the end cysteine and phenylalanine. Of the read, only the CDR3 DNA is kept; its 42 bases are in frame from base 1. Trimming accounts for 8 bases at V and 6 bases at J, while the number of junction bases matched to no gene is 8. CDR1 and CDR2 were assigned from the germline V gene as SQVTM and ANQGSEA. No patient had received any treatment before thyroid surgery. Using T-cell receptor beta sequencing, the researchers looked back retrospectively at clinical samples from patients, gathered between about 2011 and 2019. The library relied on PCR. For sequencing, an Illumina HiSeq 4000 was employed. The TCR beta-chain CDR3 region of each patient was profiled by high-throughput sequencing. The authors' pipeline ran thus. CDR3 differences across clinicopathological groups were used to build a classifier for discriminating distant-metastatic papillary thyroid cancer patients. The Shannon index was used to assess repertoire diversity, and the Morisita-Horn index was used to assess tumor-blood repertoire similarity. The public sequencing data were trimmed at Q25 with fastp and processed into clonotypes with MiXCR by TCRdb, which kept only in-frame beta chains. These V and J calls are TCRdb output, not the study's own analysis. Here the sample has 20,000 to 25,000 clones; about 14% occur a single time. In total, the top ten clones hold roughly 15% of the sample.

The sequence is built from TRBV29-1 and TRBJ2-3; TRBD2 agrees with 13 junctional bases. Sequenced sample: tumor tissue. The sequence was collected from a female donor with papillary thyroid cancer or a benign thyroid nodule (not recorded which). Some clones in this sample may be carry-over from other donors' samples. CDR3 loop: CSTKGLAGTDTQYF. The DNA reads TGCAGCACCAAGGGACTAGCGGGGACCGATACGCAGTATTTT.